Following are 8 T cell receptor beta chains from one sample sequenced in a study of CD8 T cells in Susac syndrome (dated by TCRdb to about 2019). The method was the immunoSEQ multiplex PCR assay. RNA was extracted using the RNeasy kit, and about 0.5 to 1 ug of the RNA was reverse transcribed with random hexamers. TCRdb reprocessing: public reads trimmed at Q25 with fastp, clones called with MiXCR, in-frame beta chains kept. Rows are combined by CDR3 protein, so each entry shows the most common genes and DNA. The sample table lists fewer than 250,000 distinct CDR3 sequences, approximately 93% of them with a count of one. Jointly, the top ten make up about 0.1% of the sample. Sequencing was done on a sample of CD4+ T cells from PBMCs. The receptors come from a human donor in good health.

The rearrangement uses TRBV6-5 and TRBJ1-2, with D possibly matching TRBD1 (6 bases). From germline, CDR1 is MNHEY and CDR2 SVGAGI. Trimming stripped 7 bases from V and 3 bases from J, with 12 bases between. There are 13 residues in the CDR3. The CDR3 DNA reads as TGTGCCAGCATCAACAGGGTCGACTATGGCTACACCTTC. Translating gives CASINRVDYGYTF.

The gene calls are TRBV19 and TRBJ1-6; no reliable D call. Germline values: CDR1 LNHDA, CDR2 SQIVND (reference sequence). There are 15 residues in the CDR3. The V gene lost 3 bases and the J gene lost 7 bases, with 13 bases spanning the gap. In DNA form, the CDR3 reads TGTGCCAGTAGTATTGGAGCTATAAGGAATTCACCCCTCCACTTT. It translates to CASSIGAIRNSPLHF.

The CDR3 spells CASSQNHNSNQPQHF. The CDR3 nucleotides read TGTGCCAGCAGCCAAAACCATAATAGCAATCAGCCCCAGCATTTT. The chain couples TRBV3-1 to TRBJ1-5; D gene unclear. Per germline, CDR1 LGHDT and CDR2 YNNKEL (reference sequence). There are 15 residues in the CDR3. Trimming left V 2 bases short and J 0 bases short, with 8 bases between.

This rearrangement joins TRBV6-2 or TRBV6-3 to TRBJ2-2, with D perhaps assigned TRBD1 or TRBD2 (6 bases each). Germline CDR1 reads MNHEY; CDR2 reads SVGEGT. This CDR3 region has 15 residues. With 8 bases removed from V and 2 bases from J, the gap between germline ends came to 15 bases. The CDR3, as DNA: TGTGCCAGCGCCCCCGGGGGCATAAACACCGGGGAGCTGTTTTTT. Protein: CASAPGGINTGELFF.

CDR3 DNA: TGTGCCAGCAGCTCAGGGTTAGTGTCACCCCTCCACTTT. This codes for CASSSGLVSPLHF. The chain links TRBV7-2 to TRBJ1-6; the D gene is possibly TRBD1 (5 bases). Trimming removed 4 bases at V and 10 bases at J, with 11 bases between. The CDR3 sequence is 13 residues long. Germline CDR1 reads SGHTA; CDR2 reads FQGNSA.

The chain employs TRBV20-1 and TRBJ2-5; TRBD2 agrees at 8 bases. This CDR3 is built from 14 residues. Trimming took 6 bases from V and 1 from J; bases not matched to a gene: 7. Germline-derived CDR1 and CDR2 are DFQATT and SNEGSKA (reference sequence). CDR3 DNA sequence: TGCAGTGCCGTACTCGGGGGGGTCCAAGAGACCCAGTACTTC. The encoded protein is CSAVLGGVQETQYF.

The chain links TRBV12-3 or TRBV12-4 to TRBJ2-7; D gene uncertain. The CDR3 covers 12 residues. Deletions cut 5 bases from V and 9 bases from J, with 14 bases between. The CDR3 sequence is CASSLGRVGQYF. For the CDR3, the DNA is TGTGCCAGCAGTCTTGGACGGGTTGGGCAGTACTTC.

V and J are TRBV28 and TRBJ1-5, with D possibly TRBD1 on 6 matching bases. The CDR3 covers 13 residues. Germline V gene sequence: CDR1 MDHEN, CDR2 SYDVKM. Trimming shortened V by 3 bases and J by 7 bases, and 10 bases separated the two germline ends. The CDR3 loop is CASSLGAGQPQHF. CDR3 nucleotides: TGTGCCAGCAGTTTGGGGGCAGGGCAGCCCCAGCATTTT.